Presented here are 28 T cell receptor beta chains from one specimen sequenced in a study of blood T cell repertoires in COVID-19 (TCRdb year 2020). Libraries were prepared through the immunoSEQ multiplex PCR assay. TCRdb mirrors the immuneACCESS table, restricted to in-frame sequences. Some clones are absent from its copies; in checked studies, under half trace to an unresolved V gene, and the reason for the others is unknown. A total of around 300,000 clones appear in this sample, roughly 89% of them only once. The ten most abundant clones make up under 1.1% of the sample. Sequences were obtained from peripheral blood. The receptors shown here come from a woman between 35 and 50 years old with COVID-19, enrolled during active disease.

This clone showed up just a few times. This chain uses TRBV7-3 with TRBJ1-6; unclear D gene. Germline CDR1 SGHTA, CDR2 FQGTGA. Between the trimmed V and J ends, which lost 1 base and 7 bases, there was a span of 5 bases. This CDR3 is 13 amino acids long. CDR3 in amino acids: CASSLSRNSPLHF. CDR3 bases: TGTGCCAGCAGCTTAAGCAGAAATTCACCCCTCCACTTT.

The CDR3 sequence is CASSQGPEQGPYGYTF. CDR3 nucleotides: TGCGCCAGCAGCCAAGGGCCAGAACAGGGCCCCTATGGCTACACCTTC. The chain couples TRBV4-1 to TRBJ1-2; TRBD1 might be the D (6 bases). The CDR3 covers 16 residues. V was pared by 1 base and J by 4 bases, with 16 bases between. Germline assignment: CDR1 MGHRA and CDR2 YSYEKL.

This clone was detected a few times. CDR3 loop: CASSLGGWVPSTGEAFF. The DNA for the CDR3 is TGCGCCAGCAGCTTAGGGGGCTGGGTGCCCTCGACGGGTGAAGCTTTCTTT. The chain has TRBV5-1 and TRBJ1-1, with 7 nucleotides matching TRBD1. Germline V gene sequence: CDR1 SGHRS, CDR2 YFSETQ. V was pared by 2 bases and J by 7 bases, with 17 bases of the junction left unmatched. The CDR3 runs 17 residues.

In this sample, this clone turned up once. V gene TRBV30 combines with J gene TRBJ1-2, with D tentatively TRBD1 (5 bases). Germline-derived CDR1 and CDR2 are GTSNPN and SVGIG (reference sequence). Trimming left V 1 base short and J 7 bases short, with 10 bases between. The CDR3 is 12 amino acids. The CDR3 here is CAWSGGPSGYTF. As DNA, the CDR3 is TGTGCCTGGAGTGGGGGCCCCAGTGGCTACACCTTC.

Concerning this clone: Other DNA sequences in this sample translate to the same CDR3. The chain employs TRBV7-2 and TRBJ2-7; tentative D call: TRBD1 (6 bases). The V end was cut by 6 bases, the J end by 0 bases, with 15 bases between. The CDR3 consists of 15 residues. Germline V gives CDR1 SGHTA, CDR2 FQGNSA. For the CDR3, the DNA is TGTGCCAGCAGTCTTAGACCGGACAGCTCCTACGAGCAGTACTTC. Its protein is CASSLRPDSSYEQYF.

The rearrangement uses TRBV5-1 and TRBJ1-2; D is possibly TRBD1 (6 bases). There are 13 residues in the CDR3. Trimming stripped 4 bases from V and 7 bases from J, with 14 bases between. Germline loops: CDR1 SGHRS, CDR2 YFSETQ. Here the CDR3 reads CASSTGGISGYTF. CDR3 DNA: TGCGCCAGCAGCACGGGGGGCATTAGTGGCTACACCTTC.

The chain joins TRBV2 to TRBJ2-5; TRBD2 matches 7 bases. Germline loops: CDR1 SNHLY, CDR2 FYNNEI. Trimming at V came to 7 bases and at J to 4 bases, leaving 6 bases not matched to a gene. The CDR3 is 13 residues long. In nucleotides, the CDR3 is TGTGCCAGCATCCGACTAGCTCTAGAGACCCAGTACTTC. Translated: CASIRLALETQYF.

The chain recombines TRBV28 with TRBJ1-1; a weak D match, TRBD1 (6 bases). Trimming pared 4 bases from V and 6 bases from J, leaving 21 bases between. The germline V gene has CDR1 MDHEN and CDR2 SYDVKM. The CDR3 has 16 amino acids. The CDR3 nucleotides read TGTGCCAGCAGTTGGGCCGAGGTGGGGGCCAGGTCTGAAGCTTTCTTT. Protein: CASSWAEVGARSEAFF.

The CDR3 coding sequence is TGTGCCAGCAGCTTAGTGGGTCGGAGCTCCTACAATGAGCAGTTCTTC. It specifies CASSLVGRSSYNEQFF. The V call is TRBV11-2, the J call TRBJ2-1, with D uncertain. From germline, CDR1 is SGHAT and CDR2 FQNNGV. V lost 1 base to trimming and J lost 0 bases, with 10 bases between them. The CDR3 consists of 16 residues. Looking up the rest from reference TRBV11-2 and TRBJ2-1 gives the full variable domain: EAGVAQSPRYKIIEKRQSVAFWCNPISGHATLYWYQQILGQGPKLLIQFQNNGVVDDSQLPKDRFSAERLKGVDSTLKIQPAKLEDSAVYLCASSLVGRSSYNEQFFGPGTRLTVL.

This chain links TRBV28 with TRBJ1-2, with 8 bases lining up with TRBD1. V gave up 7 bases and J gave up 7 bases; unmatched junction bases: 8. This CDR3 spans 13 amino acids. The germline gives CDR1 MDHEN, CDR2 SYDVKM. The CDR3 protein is CASTPDRAGGYTF. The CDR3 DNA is TGTGCCAGCACACCGGACAGGGCGGGTGGCTACACCTTC.

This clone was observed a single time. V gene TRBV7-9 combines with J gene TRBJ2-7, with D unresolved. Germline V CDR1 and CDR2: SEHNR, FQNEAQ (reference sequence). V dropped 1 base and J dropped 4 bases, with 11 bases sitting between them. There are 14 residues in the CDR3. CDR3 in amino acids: CASSLVTQSYEQYF. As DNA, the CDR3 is TGTGCCAGCAGCTTAGTAACCCAGTCTTACGAGCAGTACTTC.

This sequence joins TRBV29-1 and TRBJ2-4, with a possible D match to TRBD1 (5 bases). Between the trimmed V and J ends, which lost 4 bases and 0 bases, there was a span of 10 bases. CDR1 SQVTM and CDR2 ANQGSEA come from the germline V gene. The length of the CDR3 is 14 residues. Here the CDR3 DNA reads TGCAGCGTTGGGACACGCTTAGCCAAAAACATTCAGTACTTC. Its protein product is CSVGTRLAKNIQYF.

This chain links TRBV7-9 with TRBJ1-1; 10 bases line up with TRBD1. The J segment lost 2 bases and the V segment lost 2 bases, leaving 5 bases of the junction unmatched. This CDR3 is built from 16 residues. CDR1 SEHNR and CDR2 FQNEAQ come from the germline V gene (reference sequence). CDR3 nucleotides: TGTGCCAGCAGCTTAATGGGGACAGGGGTTAACACTGAAGCTTTCTTT. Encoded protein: CASSLMGTGVNTEAFF.

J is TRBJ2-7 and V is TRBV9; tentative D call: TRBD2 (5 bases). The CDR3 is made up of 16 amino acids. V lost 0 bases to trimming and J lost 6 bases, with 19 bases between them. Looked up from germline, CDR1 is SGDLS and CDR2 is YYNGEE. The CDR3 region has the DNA TGTGCCAGCAGCGTAGAGGTGGCGGCGCTAGGGAGCGAGCAGTACTTC. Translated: CASSVEVAALGSEQYF.

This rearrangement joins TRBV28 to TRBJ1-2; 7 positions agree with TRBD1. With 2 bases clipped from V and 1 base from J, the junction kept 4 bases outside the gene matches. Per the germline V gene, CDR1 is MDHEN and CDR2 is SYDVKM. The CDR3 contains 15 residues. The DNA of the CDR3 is TGTGCCAGCAGTTTAGGTCGACAGGGTAACTATGGCTACACCTTC. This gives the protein CASSLGRQGNYGYTF.

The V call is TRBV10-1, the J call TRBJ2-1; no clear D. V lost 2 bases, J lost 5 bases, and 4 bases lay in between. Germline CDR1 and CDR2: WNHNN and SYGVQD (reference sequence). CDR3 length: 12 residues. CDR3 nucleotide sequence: TGCGCCAGCAGTGAGCCGGACAATGAGCAGTTCTTC. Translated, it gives CASSEPDNEQFF.

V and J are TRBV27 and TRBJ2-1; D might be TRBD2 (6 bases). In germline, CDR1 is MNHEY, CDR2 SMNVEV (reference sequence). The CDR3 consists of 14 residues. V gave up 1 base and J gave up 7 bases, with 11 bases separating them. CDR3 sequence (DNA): TGTGCCAGCAGTTTATTCAAAAGCGGGAATGAGCAGTTCTTC. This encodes CASSLFKSGNEQFF.

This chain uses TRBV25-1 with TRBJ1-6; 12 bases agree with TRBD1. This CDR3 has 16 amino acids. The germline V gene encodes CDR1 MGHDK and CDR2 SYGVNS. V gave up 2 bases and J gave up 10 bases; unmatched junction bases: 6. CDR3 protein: CASSERDRGLGSPLHF. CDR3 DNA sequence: TGTGCCAGCAGTGAACGGGACAGGGGGCTAGGCTCACCCCTCCACTTT.

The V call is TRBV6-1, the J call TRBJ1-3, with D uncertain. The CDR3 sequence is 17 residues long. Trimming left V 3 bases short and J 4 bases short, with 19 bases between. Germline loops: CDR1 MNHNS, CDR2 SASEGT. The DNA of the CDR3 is TGTGCCAGCAGTGAGCTGCGACTTGGAAGATCCGGAAACACCATATATTTT. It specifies CASSELRLGRSGNTIYF.

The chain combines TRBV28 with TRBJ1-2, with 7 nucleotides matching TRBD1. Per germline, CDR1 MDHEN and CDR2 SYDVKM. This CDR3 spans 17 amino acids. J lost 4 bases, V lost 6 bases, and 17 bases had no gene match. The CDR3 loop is CASSFSTAGGGSYGYTF. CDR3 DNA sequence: TGTGCCAGCAGCTTCTCCACCGCAGGGGGTGGGAGCTATGGCTACACCTTC.

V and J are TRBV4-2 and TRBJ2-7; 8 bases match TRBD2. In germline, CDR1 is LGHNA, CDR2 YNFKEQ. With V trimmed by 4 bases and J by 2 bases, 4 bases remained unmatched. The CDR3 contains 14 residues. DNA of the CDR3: TGTGCCAGCAGCCTCGGGGGGGGACCCTACGAGCAGTACTTC. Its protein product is CASSLGGGPYEQYF.

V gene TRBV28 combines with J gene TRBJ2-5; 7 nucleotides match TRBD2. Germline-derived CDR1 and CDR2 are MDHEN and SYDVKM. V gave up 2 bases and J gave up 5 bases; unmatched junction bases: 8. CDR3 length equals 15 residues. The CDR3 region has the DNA TGTGCCAGCAGTTTACCCGGCGGGAGTATGGAGACCCAGTACTTC. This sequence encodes CASSLPGGSMETQYF.

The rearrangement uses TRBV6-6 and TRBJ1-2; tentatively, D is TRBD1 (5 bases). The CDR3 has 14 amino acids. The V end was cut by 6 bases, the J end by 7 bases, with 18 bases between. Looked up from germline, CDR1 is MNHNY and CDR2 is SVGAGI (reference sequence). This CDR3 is CASSPRRGRGGYTF. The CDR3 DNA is TGTGCCAGCAGCCCAAGGCGGGGACGGGGTGGCTACACCTTC.

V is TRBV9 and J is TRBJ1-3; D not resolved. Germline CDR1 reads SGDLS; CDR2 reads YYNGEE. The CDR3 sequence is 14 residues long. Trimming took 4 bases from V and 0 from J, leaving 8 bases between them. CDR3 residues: CASSYTSSGNTIYF. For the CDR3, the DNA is TGTGCCAGCAGCTACACCAGCTCTGGAAACACCATATATTTT. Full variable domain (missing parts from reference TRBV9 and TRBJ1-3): DSGVTQTPKHLITATGQRVTLRCSPRSGDLSVYWYQQSLDQGLQFLIQYYNGEERAKGNILERFSAQQFPDLHSELNLSSLELGDSALYFCASSYTSSGNTIYFGEGSWLTVV.

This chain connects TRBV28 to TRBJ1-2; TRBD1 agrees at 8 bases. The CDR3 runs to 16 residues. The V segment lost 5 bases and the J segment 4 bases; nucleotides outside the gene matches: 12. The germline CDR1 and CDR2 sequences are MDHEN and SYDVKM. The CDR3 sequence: CASSGLGTGVRYGYTF. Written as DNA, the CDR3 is TGTGCCAGCAGTGGGCTCGGGACAGGTGTTCGCTATGGCTACACCTTC.

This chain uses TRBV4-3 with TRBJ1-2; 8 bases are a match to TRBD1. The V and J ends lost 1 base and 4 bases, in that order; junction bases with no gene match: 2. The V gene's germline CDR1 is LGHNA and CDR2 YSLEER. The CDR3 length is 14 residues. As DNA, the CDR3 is TGCGCCAGCAGCCAAGGGACAGGGCCCTATGGCTACACCTTC. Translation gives CASSQGTGPYGYTF.

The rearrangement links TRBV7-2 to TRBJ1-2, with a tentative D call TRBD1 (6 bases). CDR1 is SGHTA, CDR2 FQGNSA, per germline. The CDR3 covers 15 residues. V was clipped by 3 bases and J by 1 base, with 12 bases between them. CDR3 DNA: TGTGCCAGCAGCTTGGAGATACAGGGTAACTATGGCTACACCTTC. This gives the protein CASSLEIQGNYGYTF.

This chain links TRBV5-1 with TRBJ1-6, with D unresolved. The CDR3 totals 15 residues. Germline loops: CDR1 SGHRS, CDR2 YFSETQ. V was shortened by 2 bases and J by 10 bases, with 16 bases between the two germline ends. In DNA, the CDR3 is TGCGCCAGCAGCTTCGAGCACGGAGGAAAATCACCCCTCCACTTT. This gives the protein CASSFEHGGKSPLHF. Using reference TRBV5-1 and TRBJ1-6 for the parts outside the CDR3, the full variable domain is KAGVTQTPRYLIKTRGQQVTLSCSPISGHRSVSWYQQTPGQGLQFLFEYFSETQRNKGNFPGRFSGRQFSNSRSEMNVSTLELGDSALYLCASSFEHGGKSPLHFGNGTRLTVT.